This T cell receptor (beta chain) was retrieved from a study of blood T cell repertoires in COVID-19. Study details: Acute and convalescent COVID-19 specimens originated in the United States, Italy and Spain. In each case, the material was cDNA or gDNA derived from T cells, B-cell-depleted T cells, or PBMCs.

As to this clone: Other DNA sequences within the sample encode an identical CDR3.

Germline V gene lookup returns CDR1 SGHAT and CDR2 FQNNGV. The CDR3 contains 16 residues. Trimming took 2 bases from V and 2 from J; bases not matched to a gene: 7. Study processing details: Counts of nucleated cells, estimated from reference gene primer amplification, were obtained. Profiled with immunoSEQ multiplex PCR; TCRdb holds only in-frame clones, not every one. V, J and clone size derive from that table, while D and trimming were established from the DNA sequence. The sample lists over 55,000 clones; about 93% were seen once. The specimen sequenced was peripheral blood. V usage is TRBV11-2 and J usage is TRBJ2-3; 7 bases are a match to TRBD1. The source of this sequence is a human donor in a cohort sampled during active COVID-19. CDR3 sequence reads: CASSLRTGPSTDTQYF. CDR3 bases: TGTGCCAGCAGCTTAAGGACAGGCCCTTCCACAGATACGCAGTATTTT.